Included here is one T cell receptor beta chain sequence, with context. Its matching antigen is unknown. After autologous stem cell transplantation all patients relapsed, and prior brentuximab vedotin exposure differed between cohorts. The best responses consisted of complete response, partial response or progressive disease. Germline values: CDR1 MNHNY, CDR2 SVGAGI (reference sequence). The V and J ends lost 7 bases and 4 bases, in that order; junction bases with no gene match: 3. This CDR3 is 14 amino acids long. This sample stems from a study of PD-1 blockade in classical Hodgkin lymphoma. Regarding the study as a whole: Lower baseline TCR diversity marked trial partial responders and progressors.

The protocol was immunoSEQ multiplex PCR, while the TCRdb copy is restricted to in-frame clones and leaves out a portion. The sample contains around 16,000 clones, approximately 88% of which appear only once. The sequence was collected from a human donor with classical Hodgkin lymphoma. The rearrangement joins TRBV6-6 to TRBJ2-7, with 14 bases aligning to TRBD2. The input for sequencing was peripheral blood mononuclear cells (PBMCs), taken before the second cycle of nivolumab. In DNA, the CDR3 is TGTGCCAGCACCGGGACTAGCGGGAGTTACGAGCAGTACTTC. Protein sequence: CASTGTSGSYEQYF.